The 18 T cell receptor beta chains in this list originate from one sample, sequenced in a study of blood T cells in healthy people across ages. With a J-beta primer mix and a sample-barcoded 5' primer, a second PCR ran about 6 to 11 cycles. TCRdb analysed the 5' RACE reads with MiXCR anew, one entry per CDR3 protein. In the table there are just over 1 million distinct CDR3 sequences, 45% of which are singletons. Sequencing was carried out using blood. The source of these receptors is an older woman in good health.

This clonotype was detected only a few times. This chain joins TRBV7-9 and TRBJ2-3; D unclear. Germline V gene sequence: CDR1 SEHNR, CDR2 FQNEAQ (reference sequence). Trimming took 4 bases from V and 0 from J, leaving 11 bases between them. This CDR3 spans 15 amino acids. The CDR3 DNA follows: TGTGCCAGCAGCTCAGTGAAGATTAGCACAGATACGCAGTATTTT. The encoded protein is CASSSVKISTDTQYF.

The chain couples TRBV27 to TRBJ2-7; D perhaps matches TRBD2 (6 bases). Germline V lookup: CDR1 MNHEY, CDR2 SMNVEV (reference sequence). The V end lost 5 bases, the J end lost 2 bases, and 13 bases lay between the germline ends. CDR3 length: 14 amino acids. CDR3 sequence reads: CASSGGLPTYEQYF. Written as DNA, the CDR3 is TGTGCCAGCAGTGGTGGACTACCAACCTACGAGCAGTACTTC.

This clonotype was seen a few times. J is TRBJ2-7 and V is TRBV27; D ambiguous. The germline gives CDR1 MNHEY, CDR2 SMNVEV (reference sequence). The CDR3 extends over 12 amino acids. V was shortened by 5 bases and J by 7 bases, with 12 bases between the two germline ends. In DNA, the CDR3 is TGTGCCAGCAGTCGGAGCCGTCTGGAGCAGTACTTC. Translating gives CASSRSRLEQYF.

The J gene is TRBJ2-1, the V gene TRBV9; the D is unclear. Germline CDR1 is SGDLS and CDR2 is YYNGEE. Trimming took off 2 bases at V and 4 bases at J, with 13 bases between the two ends. There are 15 residues in the CDR3. CDR3 residues: CASSVWAGAYNEQFF. The CDR3 region has the DNA TGTGCCAGCAGCGTGTGGGCAGGAGCTTACAATGAGCAGTTCTTC.

V gene TRBV12-3 or TRBV12-4 combines with J gene TRBJ2-7; no reliable D call. V was clipped by 6 bases and J by 2 bases, with 11 bases between them. CDR3 size: 13 residues. CDR3 in DNA: TGTGCCAGCAGCCGAGAATCGACCTACGAGCAGTACTTC. This translates into CASSRESTYEQYF.

This chain connects TRBV24-1 to TRBJ2-3; possibly TRBD1 for D (6 bases). CDR3 length equals 16 residues. Deletions cut 3 bases from V and 0 bases from J, with 12 bases between. Per the germline V gene, CDR1 is KGHDR and CDR2 is SFDVKD. The CDR3 coding sequence is TGTGCCACCAGTGATACCGGGACACCTAGCACAGATACGCAGTATTTT. It codes for CATSDTGTPSTDTQYF.

This clonotype has just one count. The chain links TRBV5-1 to TRBJ2-1, with D possibly being TRBD1 or TRBD2 (5 bases each). V gave up 0 bases and J gave up 7 bases, with 14 bases separating them. Germline CDR1 is SGHRS and CDR2 is YFSETQ. The CDR3 is 15 residues long. CDR3 in amino acids: CASSLGGIAGNEQFF. In nucleotides, the CDR3 is TGCGCCAGCAGCTTGGGGGGGATAGCAGGAAATGAGCAGTTCTTC.

The gene calls are TRBV9 and TRBJ2-1; no reliable D call. Germline loops: CDR1 SGDLS, CDR2 YYNGEE. CDR3 length: 11 amino acids. The V and J ends lost 3 bases and 12 bases respectively, with 10 bases between them. CDR3 nucleotides: TGTGCCAGCAGCGATCGGAAGGGGCAGTTCTTC. Translation: CASSDRKGQFF.

This clonotype has only a few counts. The V and J genes are TRBV10-1 and TRBJ2-7; D gene unclear. The CDR3 loop spans 13 amino acids. Trimming stripped 0 bases from V and 5 bases from J, with 8 bases between. Germline CDR1 and CDR2: WNHNN and SYGVQD (reference sequence). CDR3 sequence: CASSESWPDEQYF. CDR3 sequence (DNA): TGCGCCAGCAGTGAGTCGTGGCCAGACGAGCAGTACTTC.

The chain couples TRBV27 to TRBJ2-7; D may be TRBD1 (6 bases). Germline CDR1 is MNHEY and CDR2 is SMNVEV (reference sequence). The CDR3 length is 15 residues. Trimming pared 6 bases from V and 0 bases from J, leaving 15 bases between. The CDR3 coding sequence is TGTGCCAGCAGGCGCGACAGGCCTAGCTCCTACGAGCAGTACTTC. Protein: CASRRDRPSSYEQYF.

This chain links TRBV13 with TRBJ1-1; 9 positions match TRBD1. CDR1 and CDR2 (germline): PRHDT, FYEKMQ (reference sequence). The length of the CDR3 is 14 residues. V lost 5 bases and J lost 4; bases outside the gene matches: 5. The CDR3 nucleotides read TGTGCCAGCAGCCCGGGACAGGGAGTCACTGAAGCTTTCTTT. This gives the protein CASSPGQGVTEAFF. The whole variable domain, remainder taken from reference TRBV13 and TRBJ1-1, is AAGVIQSPRHLIKEKRETATLKCYPIPRHDTVYWYQQGPGQDPQFLISFYEKMQSDKGSIPDRFSAQQFSDYHSELNMSSLELGDSALYFCASSPGQGVTEAFFGQGTRLTVV.

This clonotype appeared a few times. The chain links TRBV9 to TRBJ1-2; D might be TRBD1 (5 bases). V was clipped by 4 bases and J by 4 bases, with 14 bases between them. This CDR3 has 14 amino acids. Germline lookup yields CDR1 SGDLS and CDR2 YYNGEE. The CDR3 region has the DNA TGTGCCAGCAGCAGCGAAGGACAAGTCTATGGCTACACCTTC. Translating it yields CASSSEGQVYGYTF.

J is TRBJ2-1 and V is TRBV6-5, with 8 bases identical to TRBD1. The DNA end lines up better with TRBJ2-7; the J call may be wrong. The germline gives CDR1 MNHEY, CDR2 SVGAGI. CDR3 length: 14 amino acids. For the CDR3, the DNA is TGTGCCAGCGGAGACAGGGGCACCTACAATGAGCAGTACTTC. Amino acids: CASGDRGTYNEQYF.

The chain has TRBV21-1 and TRBJ2-5; TRBD1, the D gene given by the table, was not confirmed from the DNA. TRBV21-1 represents a pseudogene. The CDR3 spans 17 residues. Here the CDR3 reads CVSSKSRRTEYQETQYF. The CDR3 DNA reads TGTGTCAGCAGCAAGTCGAGGAGGACAGAGTACCAAGAGACCCAGTACTTC.

This clonotype was seen a handful of times. The chain employs TRBV27 and TRBJ2-3; unclear D gene. Trimming stripped 3 bases from V and 5 bases from J, with 18 bases between. The CDR3 is 16 amino acids. The V gene's germline CDR1 is MNHEY and CDR2 SMNVEV (reference sequence). The DNA of the CDR3 is TGTGCCAGCAGTTTCCACCATGTAAGATCACTAGATACGCAGTATTTT. Encoded protein: CASSFHHVRSLDTQYF.

The chain carries TRBV11-1 and TRBJ2-1; D is perhaps TRBD2 (6 bases). The DNA end is more similar to TRBJ2-7, so the J call may be wrong. The CDR3 consists of 16 residues. CDR1 and CDR2 (germline): SGHAT, FQDESV (reference sequence). CDR3 nucleotides: TGTGCCAGCAGTTCAACTGGGGGGAGCTCCTACAATGAGCAGTACTTC. The encoded protein is CASSSTGGSSYNEQYF.

The gene calls are TRBV7-9 and TRBJ2-3, with 7 bases aligning to TRBD2. Germline lookup yields CDR1 SEHNR and CDR2 FQNEAQ (reference sequence). This CDR3 is 16 amino acids long. V gave up 5 bases and J gave up 0 bases; unmatched junction bases: 8. As DNA, the CDR3 is TGTGCCAGCAGCCCCGAGACAGCGGGAAGCACAGATACGCAGTATTTT. Translating gives CASSPETAGSTDTQYF. Full variable domain (rest looked up from reference TRBV7-9 and TRBJ2-3): DTGVSQNPRHKITKRGQNVTFRCDPISEHNRLYWYRQTLGQGPEFLTYFQNEAQLEKSRLLSDRFSAERPKGSFSTLEIQRTEQGDSAMYLCASSPETAGSTDTQYFGPGTRLTVL.

This clonotype was counted between two and nine times. The rearrangement uses TRBV7-2 and TRBJ2-3; D unresolved. The V and J ends lost 5 bases and 11 bases respectively, with 5 bases between them. Germline V lookup: CDR1 SGHTA, CDR2 FQGNSA. The CDR3 sequence is 9 residues long. The CDR3 spells CASSSRQYF. The CDR3 region has the DNA TGTGCCAGCAGCAGTCGGCAGTATTTT.